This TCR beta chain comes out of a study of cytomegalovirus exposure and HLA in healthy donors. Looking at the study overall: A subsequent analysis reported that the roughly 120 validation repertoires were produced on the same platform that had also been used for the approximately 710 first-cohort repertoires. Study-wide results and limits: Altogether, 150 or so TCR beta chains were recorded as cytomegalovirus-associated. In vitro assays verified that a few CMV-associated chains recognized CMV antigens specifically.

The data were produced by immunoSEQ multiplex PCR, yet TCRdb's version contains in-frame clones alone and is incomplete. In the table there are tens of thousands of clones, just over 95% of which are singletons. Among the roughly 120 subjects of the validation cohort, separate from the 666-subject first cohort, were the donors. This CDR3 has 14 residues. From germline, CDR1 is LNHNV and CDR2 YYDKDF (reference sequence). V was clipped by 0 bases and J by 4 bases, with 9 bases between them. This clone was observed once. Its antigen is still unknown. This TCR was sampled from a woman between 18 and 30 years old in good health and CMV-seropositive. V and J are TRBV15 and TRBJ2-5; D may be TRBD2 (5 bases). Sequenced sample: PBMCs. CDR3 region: CATSRERVRETQYF. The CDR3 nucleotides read TGTGCCACCAGCAGAGAGAGGGTCCGAGAGACCCAGTACTTC.